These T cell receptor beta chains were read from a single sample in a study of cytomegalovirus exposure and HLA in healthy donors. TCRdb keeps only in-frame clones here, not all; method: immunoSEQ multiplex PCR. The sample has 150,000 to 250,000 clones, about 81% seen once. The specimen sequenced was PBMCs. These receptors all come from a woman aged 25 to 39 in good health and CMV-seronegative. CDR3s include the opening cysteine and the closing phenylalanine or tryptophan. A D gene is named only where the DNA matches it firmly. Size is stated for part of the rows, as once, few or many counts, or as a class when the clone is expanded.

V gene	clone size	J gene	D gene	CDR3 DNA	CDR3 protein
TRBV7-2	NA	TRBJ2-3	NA	TGTGCCAGCAGCTTAGGGGCCACAGATACGCAGTATTTT	CASSLGATDTQYF
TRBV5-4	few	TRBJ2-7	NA	TGTGCCAGCAGCTCTAGAGGACGGGAACTGAACTCCTACGAGCAGTACTTC	CASSSRGRELNSYEQYF
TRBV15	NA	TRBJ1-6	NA	TGTGCCACCAGCAGGAGCTCCTATAATTCACCCCTCCACTTT	CATSRSSYNSPLHF
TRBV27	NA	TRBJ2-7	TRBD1	TGTGCCAGCAGTTTTTCAGGGGGCGAGCAGTACTTC	CASSFSGGEQYF
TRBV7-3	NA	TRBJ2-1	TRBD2	TGTGCGAGGGAGGGCTGTGAGCAGTTCTTC	CAREGCEQFF
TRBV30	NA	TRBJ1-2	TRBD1	TGTGCCTGGAGGCCACTTCCGGGACAGGGGTATGGCTACACCTTC	CAWRPLPGQGYGYTF
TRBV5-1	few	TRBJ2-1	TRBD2	TGCGCCAGCAGCTCGCGGACTAGCGGGAGTAATGAGCAGTTCTTC	CASSSRTSGSNEQFF
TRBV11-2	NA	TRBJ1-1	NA	TGTGCCAGCAGCTTAGATATGAACACTGAAGCTTTCTTT	CASSLDMNTEAFF
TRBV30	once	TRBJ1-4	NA	TGTGCCTGGAGTGTTCGTCGGGGCAGGGAGGGTGAAAAACTGTTTTTT	CAWSVRRGREGEKLFF
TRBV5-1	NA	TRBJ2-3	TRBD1	TGCGCCAGCAGCTTGGGTCAGGGGGGCACAGATACGCAGTATTTT	CASSLGQGGTDTQYF
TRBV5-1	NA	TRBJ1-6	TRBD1	TGCGCCAGCAGCTTGGAGGGACAGGGGAAGAATTCACCCCTCCACTTT	CASSLEGQGKNSPLHF
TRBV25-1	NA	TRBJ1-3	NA	TGTGCCACGGGGGATGGTGTAAGAAGTGGAAACACCATATATTTT	CATGDGVRSGNTIYF
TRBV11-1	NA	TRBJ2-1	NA	TGTGCCAGCAGCTTAGAATCCGTTTACAATGAGCAGTTCTTC	CASSLESVYNEQFF
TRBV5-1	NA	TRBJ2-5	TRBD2	TGCGCCAGCAGCACCGGGACTAGCGGGAGTCGGGAGACCCAGTACTTC	CASSTGTSGSRETQYF
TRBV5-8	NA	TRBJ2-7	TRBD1	TGTGCCAGCAGCTCTGCGGGACAGGGTAACGAGCAGTACTTC	CASSSAGQGNEQYF
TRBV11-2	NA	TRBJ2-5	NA	TGTGCCAGCAGCCCTGTTAGCTCCCGGGGTGAGACCCAGTACTTC	CASSPVSSRGETQYF
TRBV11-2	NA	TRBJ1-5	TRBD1	TGTGCCAGCAGCTCAGAGACAGGGGTTCAGCCCCAGCATTTT	CASSSETGVQPQHF
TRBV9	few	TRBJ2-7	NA	TGTGCCAGCAGCGTAGAATGGGGGGCCTACGAGCAGTACTTC	CASSVEWGAYEQYF
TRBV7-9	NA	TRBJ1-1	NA	TGTGCCAGCAACCCGCCGGGGGATTACACTGAAGCTTTCTTT	CASNPPGDYTEAFF
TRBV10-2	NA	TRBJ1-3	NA	TGCGCCAGCAGCGCCCCTCCCCCGGACACTGGAAACACCATATATTTT	CASSAPPPDTGNTIYF
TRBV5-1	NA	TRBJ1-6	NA	TGCGCCAGCAGCTTGGCCGGTGTTACTAATTCACCCCTCCACTTT	CASSLAGVTNSPLHF
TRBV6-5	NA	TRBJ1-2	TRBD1	TGTGCCAGCAGTTATTATGAGACAGGGTATGGCTACACCTTC	CASSYYETGYGYTF
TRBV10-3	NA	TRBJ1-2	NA	TGTGCCATCAGTCCCGACATAAACTATGGCTACACCTTC	CAISPDINYGYTF
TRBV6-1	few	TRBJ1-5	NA	TGTGCCAGCAGTGAAGGAGGGGGTAATCAGCCCCAGCATTTT	CASSEGGGNQPQHF
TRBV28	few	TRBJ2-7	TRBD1	TGTGCCAGCAGACGGACAGGGCCCTCCTACGAGCAGTACTTC	CASRRTGPSYEQYF